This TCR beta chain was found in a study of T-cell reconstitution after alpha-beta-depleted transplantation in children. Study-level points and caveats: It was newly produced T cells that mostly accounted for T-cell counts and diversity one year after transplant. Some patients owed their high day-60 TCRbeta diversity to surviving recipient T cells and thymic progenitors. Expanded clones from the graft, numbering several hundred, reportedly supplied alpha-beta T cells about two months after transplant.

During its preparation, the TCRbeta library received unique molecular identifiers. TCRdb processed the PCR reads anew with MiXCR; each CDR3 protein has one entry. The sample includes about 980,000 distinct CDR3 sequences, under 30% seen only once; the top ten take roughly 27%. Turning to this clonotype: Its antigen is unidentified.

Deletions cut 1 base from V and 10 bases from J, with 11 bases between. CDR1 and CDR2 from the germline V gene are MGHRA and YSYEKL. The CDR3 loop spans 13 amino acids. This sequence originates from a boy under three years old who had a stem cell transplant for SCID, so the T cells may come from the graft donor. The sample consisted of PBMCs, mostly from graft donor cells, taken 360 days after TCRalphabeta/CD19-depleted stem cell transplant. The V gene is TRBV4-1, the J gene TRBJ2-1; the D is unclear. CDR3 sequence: CASSQARVTEQFF. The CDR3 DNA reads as TGCGCCAGCAGCCAAGCACGGGTCACCGAGCAGTTCTTC.